This entry describes one T cell receptor (beta chain). The antigen is not known. Profiling relied on immunoSEQ multiplex PCR, and the TCRdb table lists in-frame clones only, not all of them. The sample shows some 21,000 clones, approximately 84% of them seen only once. The data were taken from a study of EBV T-cell therapy then PD-1 blockade in nasopharyngeal carcinoma. Treatment given: AdE1-LMPpoly-expanded autologous EBV-specific T-cell therapy followed by anti-PD-1 nivolumab. Germline CDR1 reads MNHEY; CDR2 reads SMNVEV (reference sequence). The CDR3 sequence is 14 residues long. The germline V and J ends were trimmed by 7 bases and 6 bases, with 13 bases remaining between them.

This receptor was identified in a man in his forties or fifties with nasopharyngeal carcinoma. This chain links TRBV27 with TRBJ1-6, with D tentatively TRBD1 (5 bases). The sequencing used CD8+ T cells from blood, collected at roughly day 67 from a patient whose treatment included autologous EBV-specific T cells and nivolumab. For the CDR3, the DNA is TGTGCCAGCACCCTTGGGGCGGCTAATTCACCCCTCCACTTT. Protein sequence: CASTLGAANSPLHF.